The clone carrying this T cell receptor beta chain appeared once. No antigen is known for it. Attached unique molecular identifiers marked individual cDNA molecules. TCRdb ran MiXCR on the 5' RACE reads and lists one entry per CDR3 protein. There are about 80,000 distinct CDR3 sequences in the sample; 5% occur only once, and approximately 7.4% lies in the top ten. This specimen comes from a study of early T cells in non-severe SARS-CoV-2 infection. At the level of the study: The input, bulk RNA from unsorted whole blood, was sequenced, and chains were unpaired. Study-wide points: Matching with VDJdb favored anti-spike CD8 responses (missing private and CD4 specificities).

V dropped 0 bases and J dropped 7 bases, with 10 bases sitting between them. From germline, CDR1 is LGHNA and CDR2 YNFKEQ. CDR3 length: 14 residues. This sequence originates from an adult who was a healthcare worker with PCR-confirmed SARS-CoV-2 infection or an uninfected control (not recorded which). The sample in question was whole blood, obtained at baseline. The V gene is TRBV4-2, the J gene TRBJ2-1, with unresolved D. Here the CDR3 DNA reads TGTGCCAGCAGCCAAGATACGAGCGTGAATGAGCAGTTCTTC. Protein: CASSQDTSVNEQFF.